A single sample gave rise to the 29 T cell receptor beta chains below, sequenced in a study of yellow fever vaccine responses in identical twins. Via MiXCR, TCRdb re-called the RT-PCR reads, giving one row per CDR3 protein. In the table there are 1,500 to 2,000 distinct CDR3 sequences, roughly nine tenths of which are singletons. Material: T cells from blood (PBMCs), unsorted or a sorted subset (not recorded which), obtained before or after yellow fever vaccination (not recorded which). These receptors were collected from a woman between 18 and 30 years old who received the yellow fever vaccine.

CDR3 in amino acids: CATSRGLAYEQYF. CDR3 coding DNA: TGTGCCACCAGCAGGGGACTAGCGTACGAGCAGTACTTC. The chain uses TRBV15 and TRBJ2-7; 10 bases are shared with TRBD2. Germline trimming cut 3 bases from V and 4 bases from J; bases unmatched to any gene: 0. The CDR3 contains 13 residues. The V gene's germline CDR1 is LNHNV and CDR2 YYDKDF (reference sequence).

This sequence joins TRBV12-3 or TRBV12-4 and TRBJ2-7; no definite D call. CDR3 length: 16 residues. The V end was cut by 3 bases, the J end by 2 bases, with 17 bases between. The CDR3 loop is CASSFFRPGTPYEQYF. The CDR3 DNA sequence: TGTGCCAGCAGTTTTTTCCGACCAGGTACACCCTACGAGCAGTACTTC.

The rearrangement uses TRBV11-1 and TRBJ2-5; a weak D match, TRBD2 (6 bases). V lost 1 base, J lost 2 bases, and 11 bases lay in between. The CDR3 loop spans 15 amino acids. The germline gives CDR1 SGHAT, CDR2 FQDESV (reference sequence). The CDR3 region has the DNA TGTGCCAGCAGCTTAGGGTCAGGACTACAAGAGACCCAGTACTTC. It codes for CASSLGSGLQETQYF.

This clonotype was detected only once. V gene TRBV11-3 combines with J gene TRBJ2-1; the D call may be TRBD1 or TRBD2 (5 bases each). V shed 1 base and J shed 2 bases, with 6 bases lying between them. The CDR3 loop spans 14 amino acids. CDR1 is SGHNT, CDR2 YENEEA, per germline. CDR3 nucleotide sequence: TGTGCCAGCAGCTTAGTGGGGGCCTACAATGAGCAGTTCTTC. It encodes CASSLVGAYNEQFF.

This chain uses TRBV24-1 with TRBJ1-2, with D maybe TRBD1 (5 bases). Germline V lookup: CDR1 KGHDR, CDR2 SFDVKD. V lost 3 bases and J 6 bases, leaving 13 bases between the germline ends. The CDR3 loop spans 14 amino acids. This CDR3 reads CATSDEQALHGYTF. The CDR3 DNA reads as TGTGCCACCAGTGATGAACAGGCGCTCCATGGCTACACCTTC.

The chain employs TRBV15 and TRBJ2-6, with D tentatively TRBD1 (6 bases). In germline, CDR1 is LNHNV, CDR2 YYDKDF (reference sequence). The V end lost 2 bases, the J end lost 6 bases, and 8 bases lay between the germline ends. There are 14 residues in the CDR3. The CDR3 spells CATSRQGSANVLTF. The CDR3 DNA is TGTGCCACCAGCAGACAGGGGTCGGCCAACGTCCTGACTTTC.

This chain joins TRBV7-9 and TRBJ1-3; the D gene is possibly TRBD1 (6 bases). Trimming cost V 4 bases and J 1 base, with 11 bases left between them. This CDR3 has 15 residues. Per the germline V gene, CDR1 is SEHNR and CDR2 is FQNEAQ (reference sequence). CDR3 sequence: CASSSNRVSGNTIYF. Written as DNA, the CDR3 is TGTGCCAGCAGCTCCAACAGGGTTTCTGGAAACACCATATATTTT.

This chain joins TRBV10-1 and TRBJ2-1; the match to TRBD2 covers 8 bases. CDR1 and CDR2 from the germline V gene are WNHNN and SYGVQD (reference sequence). The ends lost 7 bases at V and 6 bases at J; junction bases unmatched: 8. This CDR3 comprises 14 residues. CDR3 amino acids: CASTRSSGRNEQFF. The CDR3 DNA is TGCGCCAGCACAAGGTCTAGCGGGCGCAATGAGCAGTTCTTC.

The V call is TRBV10-3, the J call TRBJ2-5; D gene unclear. The CDR3 length is 13 residues. Germline CDR1 is ENHRY and CDR2 is SYGVKD. Trimming left V 6 bases short and J 4 bases short, with 12 bases between. The CDR3 spells CAISGPSRETQYF. In DNA form, the CDR3 reads TGTGCCATCAGCGGGCCTTCCCGAGAGACCCAGTACTTC.

The chain has TRBV4-3 and TRBJ2-7; D remains unclear. The CDR3 consists of 15 residues. From germline, CDR1 is LGHNA and CDR2 YSLEER. V was clipped by 0 bases and J by 0 bases, with 9 bases between them. CDR3 residues: CASSQDAQASYEQYF. CDR3 sequence (DNA): TGCGCCAGCAGCCAAGATGCGCAAGCCTCCTACGAGCAGTACTTC.

This chain connects TRBV11-1 to TRBJ2-7; 10 bases line up with TRBD1. The CDR3 is made up of 15 amino acids. Germline V CDR1 and CDR2: SGHAT, FQDESV (reference sequence). The V gene end was trimmed by 7 bases and the J gene end by 0 bases; junction bases not matched to a gene: 6. The CDR3 coding sequence is TGTGCCAGCACTGTGGGACAGGGGATCTCCTACGAGCAGTACTTC. Its translation is CASTVGQGISYEQYF.

The chain is built from TRBV4-1 and TRBJ1-3; maybe TRBD1 (6 bases). V lost 4 bases, J lost 5 bases, and 12 bases lay in between. CDR3 length: 14 amino acids. Germline-derived CDR1 and CDR2 are MGHRA and YSYEKL. The CDR3 DNA follows: TGCGCCAGCAGCCTCGAGGGGGGACGAAACACCATATATTTT. It is translated as CASSLEGGRNTIYF.

The chain links TRBV10-1 to TRBJ2-7; 14 nucleotides agree with TRBD2. V dropped 2 bases and J dropped 7; count of bases not matched to a gene: 7. The CDR3 consists of 16 residues. Germline-derived CDR1 and CDR2 are WNHNN and SYGVQD (reference sequence). The CDR3 sequence is CASSERGLAGVQEQYF. In DNA, the CDR3 is TGCGCCAGCAGTGAGCGGGGACTAGCGGGAGTTCAGGAGCAGTACTTC.

The gene calls are TRBV10-1 and TRBJ1-1, with 9 positions matching TRBD1. Germline V CDR1 and CDR2: WNHNN, SYGVQD (reference sequence). The CDR3 has 14 residues. Trimming at V came to 4 bases and at J to 6 bases, leaving 6 bases not matched to a gene. CDR3 coding DNA: TGCGCCAGCAGTGCCGGGACAGGGCTCTCTGAAGCTTTCTTT. Translating gives CASSAGTGLSEAFF.

On this clonotype: Compared with germline, one end of the junction differs, possibly owing to a read error. The genes are TRBV4-2 and TRBJ2-1, with 14 bases aligning to TRBD2. Looked up from germline, CDR1 is LGHNA and CDR2 is YNFKEQ. The CDR3 loop spans 18 amino acids. The CDR3 sequence is CASNQETGTSGSYNEQFF. The DNA of the CDR3 is TGTGCCAGCAACCAAGAGACCGGGACTAGCGGGAGTTACAATGAGCAGTTCTTC.

This chain joins TRBV4-2 and TRBJ1-5, with D maybe TRBD1 (6 bases). This CDR3 comprises 16 residues. V lost 0 bases to trimming and J lost 2 bases, with 11 bases between them. Germline V gene sequence: CDR1 LGHNA, CDR2 YNFKEQ. CDR3 sequence (DNA): TGTGCCAGCAGCCAAGAGGGGGGCCATGGCAATCAGCCCCAGCATTTT. This encodes CASSQEGGHGNQPQHF.

J is TRBJ1-5 and V is TRBV24-1, with D perhaps matching TRBD1 (5 bases). Trimming removed 3 bases at V and 4 bases at J, with 6 bases between. Germline V gene data show CDR1 as KGHDR and CDR2 as SFDVKD. The CDR3 is 13 residues long. In nucleotides, the CDR3 is TGTGCCACCAGTGATGGGGGAAATCAGCCCCAGCATTTT. Residues: CATSDGGNQPQHF.

This sequence joins TRBV20-1 and TRBJ2-2, with D unclear. The germline CDR1 and CDR2 sequences are DFQATT and SNEGSKA (reference sequence). V was trimmed by 5 bases and J by 9 bases, leaving 13 bases between them. The CDR3 is 12 amino acids. DNA for the CDR3: TGCAGTGCTCTTGACCTCTCCCGGGAGCTGTTTTTT. Translated: CSALDLSRELFF.

The chain has TRBV4-2 and TRBJ2-1; 8 bases are shared with TRBD2. Germline CDR1 and CDR2: LGHNA and YNFKEQ. The CDR3 has 16 amino acids. After removal of 4 bases from V and 0 bases from J, the junction contained 5 bases not matched to a gene. In DNA, the CDR3 is TGTGCCAGCAGCCCGCAAAGCGGGAGCTCCTACAATGAGCAGTTCTTC. Translation gives CASSPQSGSSYNEQFF.

The genes are TRBV5-1 and TRBJ2-3; 11 bases are shared with TRBD2. The V gene's germline CDR1 is SGHRS and CDR2 YFSETQ. After removal of 4 bases from V and 1 base from J, the junction contained 2 bases not matched to a gene. The CDR3 has 15 residues. The CDR3 sequence: CASSVLAGGTDTQYF. In DNA form, the CDR3 reads TGCGCCAGCAGCGTACTAGCGGGAGGCACAGATACGCAGTATTTT.

The sample holds a few counts of this clonotype. V usage is TRBV10-3 and J usage is TRBJ1-1; D uncertain. In germline, CDR1 is ENHRY, CDR2 SYGVKD. This CDR3 contains 11 residues. V was pared by 3 bases and J by 2 bases, with 1 base between. The CDR3 loop reads CAISDNTEAFF. The DNA of the CDR3 is TGTGCCATCAGTGACAACACTGAAGCTTTCTTT.

The chain carries TRBV25-1 and TRBJ2-7; D gene uncertain. Germline-derived CDR1 and CDR2 are MGHDK and SYGVNS. This CDR3 has 11 amino acids. V was clipped by 5 bases and J by 4 bases, with 6 bases between them. CDR3 amino acids: CASSSVYEQYF. The DNA for the CDR3 is TGTGCCAGCAGTTCAGTTTACGAGCAGTACTTC.

The rearrangement uses TRBV5-1 and TRBJ2-5, with 9 bases aligning to TRBD1. CDR1 SGHRS and CDR2 YFSETQ come from the germline V gene. The CDR3 spans 14 residues. With 4 bases clipped from V and 3 bases from J, the junction kept 4 bases outside the gene matches. The chain's CDR3 is CASSPGTGKETQYF. Here the CDR3 DNA reads TGCGCCAGCAGCCCCGGGACAGGGAAAGAGACCCAGTACTTC.

The chain couples TRBV11-3 to TRBJ2-3, with TRBD2 identical over 10 bases. Unmatched junction bases numbered 4, after V lost 0 bases and J lost 1 base. Germline V gene lookup returns CDR1 SGHNT and CDR2 YENEEA. The CDR3 extends over 17 amino acids. CDR3 sequence (DNA): TGTGCCAGCAGCTTAGATTCCGGGACTAGCGGCACAGATACGCAGTATTTT. It is translated as CASSLDSGTSGTDTQYF.

The V gene is TRBV12-1, the J gene TRBJ1-1; the table gives TRBD1 as D, unverified against the DNA. TRBV12-1 is tagged as a pseudogene. The CDR3 runs to 17 residues. The CDR3 here is CASSLRPRDSPETEAFF. The CDR3 DNA is TGTGCCAGCAGCTTACGACCGAGGGACAGCCCGGAGACTGAAGCTTTCTTT.

In DNA form, the CDR3 reads TGCGCCAGCAGCCAAGCTTTCACAGGGTTGGGGACAGATACGCAGTATTTT. Translation: CASSQAFTGLGTDTQYF. V usage is TRBV4-3 and J usage is TRBJ2-3, with D possibly TRBD1 on 6 matching bases. The CDR3 length is 17 residues. CDR1 and CDR2 from the germline V gene are LGHNA and YSLEER. V lost 1 base and J lost 3, with 17 bases in between.

The V gene is TRBV24-1, the J gene TRBJ1-5; weak D call: TRBD1 (5 bases). Trimming took off 3 bases at V and 4 bases at J, with 9 bases between the two ends. CDR3 size: 14 residues. Germline assignment: CDR1 KGHDR and CDR2 SFDVKD. CDR3 nucleotides: TGTGCCACCAGTGATCGGGGACCTAATCAGCCCCAGCATTTT. Translating it yields CATSDRGPNQPQHF.

This chain connects TRBV9 to TRBJ1-3; D is unclear. Per the germline V gene, CDR1 is SGDLS and CDR2 is YYNGEE. This CDR3 comprises 10 residues. With 3 bases removed from V and 7 bases from J, the gap between germline ends came to 2 bases. For the CDR3, the DNA is TGTGCCAGCAGCGGTAACACCATATATTTT. Translating it yields CASSGNTIYF. Full variable domain (outside the CDR3, taken from reference TRBV9 and TRBJ1-3): DSGVTQTPKHLITATGQRVTLRCSPRSGDLSVYWYQQSLDQGLQFLIQYYNGEERAKGNILERFSAQQFPDLHSELNLSSLELGDSALYFCASSGNTIYFGEGSWLTVV.

The rearrangement joins TRBV28 to TRBJ2-7, with D perhaps matching TRBD1 (5 bases). The CDR3 runs 12 residues. Trimming removed 6 bases at V and 2 bases at J, with 8 bases between. The germline V gene encodes CDR1 MDHEN and CDR2 SYDVKM. The DNA for the CDR3 is TGTGCCAGCAGACCGGACACCTACGAGCAGTACTTC. This gives the protein CASRPDTYEQYF. Full variable domain (outside the CDR3, taken from reference TRBV28 and TRBJ2-7): DVKVTQSSRYLVKRTGEKVFLECVQDMDHENMFWYRQDPGLGLRLIYFSYDVKMKEKGDIPEGYSVSREKKERFSLILESASTNQTSMYLCASRPDTYEQYFGPGTRLTVT.